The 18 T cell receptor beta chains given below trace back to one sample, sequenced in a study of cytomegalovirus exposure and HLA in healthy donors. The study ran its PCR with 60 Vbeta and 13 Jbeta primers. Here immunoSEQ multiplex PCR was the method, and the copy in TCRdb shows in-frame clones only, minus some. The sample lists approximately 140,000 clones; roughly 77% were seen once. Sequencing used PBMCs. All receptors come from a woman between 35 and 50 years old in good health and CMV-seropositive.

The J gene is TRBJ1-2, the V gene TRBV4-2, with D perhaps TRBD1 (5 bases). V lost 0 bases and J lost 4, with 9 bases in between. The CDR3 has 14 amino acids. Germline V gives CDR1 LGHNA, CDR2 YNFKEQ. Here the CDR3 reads CASSQEGLIYGYTF. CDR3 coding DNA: TGTGCCAGCAGCCAAGAGGGGCTAATCTATGGCTACACCTTC.

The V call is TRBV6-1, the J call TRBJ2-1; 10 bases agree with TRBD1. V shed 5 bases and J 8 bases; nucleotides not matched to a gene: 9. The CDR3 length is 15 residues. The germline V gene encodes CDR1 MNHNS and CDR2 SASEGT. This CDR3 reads CASSLVGTGAHEQFF. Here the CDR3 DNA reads TGTGCCAGCAGTTTGGTCGGGACAGGGGCCCATGAGCAGTTCTTC.

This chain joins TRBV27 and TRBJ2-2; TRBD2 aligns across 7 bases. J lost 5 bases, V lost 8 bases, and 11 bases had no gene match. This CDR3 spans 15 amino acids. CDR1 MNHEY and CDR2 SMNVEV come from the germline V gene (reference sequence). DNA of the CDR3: TGTGCCAGCCGGTGGGCGGGAGAGGGGACCGGGGAGCTGTTTTTT. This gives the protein CASRWAGEGTGELFF.

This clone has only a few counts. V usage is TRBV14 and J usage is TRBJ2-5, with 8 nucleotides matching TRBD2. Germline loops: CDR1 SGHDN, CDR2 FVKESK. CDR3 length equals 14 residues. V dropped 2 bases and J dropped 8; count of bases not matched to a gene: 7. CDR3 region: CASSQSGGAGTQYF. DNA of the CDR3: TGTGCCAGCAGCCAAAGCGGGGGTGCGGGAACCCAGTACTTC.

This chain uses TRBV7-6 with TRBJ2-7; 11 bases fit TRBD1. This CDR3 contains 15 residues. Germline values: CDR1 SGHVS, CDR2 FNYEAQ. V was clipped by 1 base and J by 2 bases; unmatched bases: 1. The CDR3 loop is CASSLGDRGTYEQYF. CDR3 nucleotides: TGTGCCAGCAGCTTAGGGGACAGGGGGACCTACGAGCAGTACTTC.

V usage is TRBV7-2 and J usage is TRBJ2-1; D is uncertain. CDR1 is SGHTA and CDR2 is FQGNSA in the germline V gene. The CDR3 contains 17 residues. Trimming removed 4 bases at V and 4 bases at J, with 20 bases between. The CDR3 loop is CASSSLENGNKYNEQFF. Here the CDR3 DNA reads TGTGCCAGCAGCTCCTTGGAGAATGGCAACAAATACAATGAGCAGTTCTTC. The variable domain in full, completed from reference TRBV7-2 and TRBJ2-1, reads GAGVSQSPSNKVTEKGKDVELRCDPISGHTALYWYRQSLGQGLEFLIYFQGNSAPDKSGLPSDRFSAERTGGSVSTLTIQRTQQEDSAVYLCASSSLENGNKYNEQFFGPGTRLTVL.

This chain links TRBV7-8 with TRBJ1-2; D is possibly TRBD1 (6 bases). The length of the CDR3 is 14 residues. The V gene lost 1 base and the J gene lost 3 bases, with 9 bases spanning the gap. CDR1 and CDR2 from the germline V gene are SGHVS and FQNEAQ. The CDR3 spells CASSLEAGDYGYTF. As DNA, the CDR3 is TGTGCCAGCAGCTTAGAAGCAGGGGACTATGGCTACACCTTC.

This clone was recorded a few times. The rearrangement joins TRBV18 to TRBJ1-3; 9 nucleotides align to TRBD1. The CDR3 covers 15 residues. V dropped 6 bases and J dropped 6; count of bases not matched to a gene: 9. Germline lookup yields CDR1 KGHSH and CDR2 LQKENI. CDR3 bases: TGTGCCAGCTCGCCCGGGACAGGGCTCGTAAACACCATATATTTT. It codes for CASSPGTGLVNTIYF.

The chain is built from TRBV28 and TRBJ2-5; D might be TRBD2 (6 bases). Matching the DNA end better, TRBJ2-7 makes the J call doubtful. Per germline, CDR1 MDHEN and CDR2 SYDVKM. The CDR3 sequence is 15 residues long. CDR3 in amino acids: CASSPPGRGTYEQYF. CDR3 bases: TGTGCCAGCAGTCCTCCAGGCCGGGGGACCTACGAGCAGTACTTC.

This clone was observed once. CDR3 sequence reads: CAWRGQGNTEAFF. CDR3 in DNA: TGTGCCTGGAGAGGACAGGGGAACACTGAAGCTTTCTTT. The chain is built from TRBV30 and TRBJ1-1, with 8 bases matching TRBD1. Germline V gives CDR1 GTSNPN, CDR2 SVGIG (reference sequence). The CDR3 contains 13 residues. Germline trimming cut 3 bases from V and 1 base from J; bases unmatched to any gene: 1. The whole variable domain, filled in from reference TRBV30 and TRBJ1-1, reads SQTIHQWPATLVQPVGSPLSLECTVEGTSNPNLYWYRQAAGRGLQLLFYSVGIGQISSEVPQNLSASRPQDRQFILSSKKLLLSDSGFYLCAWRGQGNTEAFFGQGTRLTVV.

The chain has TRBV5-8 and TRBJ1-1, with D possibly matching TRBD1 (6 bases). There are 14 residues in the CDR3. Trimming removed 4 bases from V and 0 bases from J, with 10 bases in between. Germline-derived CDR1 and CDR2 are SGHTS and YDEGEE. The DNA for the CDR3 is TGTGCCAGCAGCCTCGACAGGTTGAACACTGAAGCTTTCTTT. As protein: CASSLDRLNTEAFF. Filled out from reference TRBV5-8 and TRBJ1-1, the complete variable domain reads EAGVTQSPTHLIKTRGQQATLRCSPISGHTSVYWYQQALGLGLQFLLWYDEGEERNRGNFPPRFSGRQFPNYSSELNVNALELEDSALYLCASSLDRLNTEAFFGQGTRLTVV.

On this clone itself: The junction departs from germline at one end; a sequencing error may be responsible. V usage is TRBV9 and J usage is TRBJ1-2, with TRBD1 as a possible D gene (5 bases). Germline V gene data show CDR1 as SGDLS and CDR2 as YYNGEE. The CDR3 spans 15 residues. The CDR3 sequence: CASSVGDGGVYGYPF. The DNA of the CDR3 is TGTGCCAGCAGCGTAGGCGACGGGGGGGTCTATGGCTACCCCTTC.

CDR3 sequence: CASSVDGVRETQYF. CDR3 in DNA: TGTGCCAGCAGCGTAGACGGGGTCCGAGAGACCCAGTACTTC. The chain combines TRBV9 with TRBJ2-5, with TRBD2 as a possible D gene (5 bases). CDR3 length equals 14 residues. Per the germline V gene, CDR1 is SGDLS and CDR2 is YYNGEE. V was cut by 0 bases and J by 4 bases, with 10 bases left in between.

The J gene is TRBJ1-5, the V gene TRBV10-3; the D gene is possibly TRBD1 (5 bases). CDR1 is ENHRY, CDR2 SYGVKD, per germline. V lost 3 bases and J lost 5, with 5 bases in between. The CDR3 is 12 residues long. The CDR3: CAISDRDQPQHF. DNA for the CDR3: TGTGCCATCAGTGACAGGGATCAGCCCCAGCATTTT.

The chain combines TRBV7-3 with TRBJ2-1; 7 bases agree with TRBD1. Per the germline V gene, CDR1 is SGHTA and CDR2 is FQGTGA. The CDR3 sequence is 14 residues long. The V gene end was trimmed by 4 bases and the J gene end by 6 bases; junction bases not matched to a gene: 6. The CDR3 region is CASSSRDRPNEQFF. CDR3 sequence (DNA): TGTGCCAGCAGCTCTCGGGACAGACCCAATGAGCAGTTCTTC.

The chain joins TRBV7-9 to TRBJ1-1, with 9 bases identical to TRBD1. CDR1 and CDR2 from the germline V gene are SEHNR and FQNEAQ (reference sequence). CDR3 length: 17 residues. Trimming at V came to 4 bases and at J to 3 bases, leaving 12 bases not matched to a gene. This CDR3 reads CASSSVPGQGWDTEAFF. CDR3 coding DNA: TGTGCCAGCAGCTCGGTCCCGGGACAGGGATGGGACACTGAAGCTTTCTTT.

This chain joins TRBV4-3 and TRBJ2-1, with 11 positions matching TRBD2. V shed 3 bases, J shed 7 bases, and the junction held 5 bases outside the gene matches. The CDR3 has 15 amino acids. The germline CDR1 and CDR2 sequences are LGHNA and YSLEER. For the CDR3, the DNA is TGCGCCAGCAGCCATCTAGCGGGAGGTGGAAATGAGCAGTTCTTC. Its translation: CASSHLAGGGNEQFF.

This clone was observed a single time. The CDR3 protein is CASSALSGSYNEQFF. CDR3 bases: TGTGCCAGCAGCGCCCTGAGCGGATCCTACAATGAGCAGTTCTTC. The J gene is TRBJ2-1, the V gene TRBV9, with D possibly TRBD2 on 5 matching bases. This CDR3 comprises 15 residues. Between the trimmed V and J ends, which lost 3 bases and 1 base, there was a span of 11 bases. From germline, CDR1 is SGDLS and CDR2 YYNGEE. Combining the CDR3 with reference TRBV9 and TRBJ2-1 gives the whole variable domain DSGVTQTPKHLITATGQRVTLRCSPRSGDLSVYWYQQSLDQGLQFLIQYYNGEERAKGNILERFSAQQFPDLHSELNLSSLELGDSALYFCASSALSGSYNEQFFGPGTRLTVL.